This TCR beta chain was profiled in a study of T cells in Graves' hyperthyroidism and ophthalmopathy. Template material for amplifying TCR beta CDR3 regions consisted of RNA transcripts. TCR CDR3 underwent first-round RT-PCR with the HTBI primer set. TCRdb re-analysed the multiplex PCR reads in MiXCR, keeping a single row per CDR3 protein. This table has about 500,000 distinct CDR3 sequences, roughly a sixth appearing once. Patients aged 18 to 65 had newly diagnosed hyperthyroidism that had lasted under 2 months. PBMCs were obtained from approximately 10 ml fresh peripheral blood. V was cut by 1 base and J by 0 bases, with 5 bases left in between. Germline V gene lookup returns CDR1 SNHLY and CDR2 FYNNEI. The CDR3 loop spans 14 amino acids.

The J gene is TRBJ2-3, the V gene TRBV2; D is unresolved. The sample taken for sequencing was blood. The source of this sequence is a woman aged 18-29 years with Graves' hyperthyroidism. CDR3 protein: CASSEDSSTDTQYF. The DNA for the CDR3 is TGTGCCAGCAGTGAAGACAGTAGCACAGATACGCAGTATTTT.